The clone carrying this T cell receptor beta chain has only a few counts. The CDR3 length is 14 residues. V lost 6 bases and J lost 2, with 11 bases in between. CDR1 and CDR2 (germline): MNHEY, SVGEGT. The data were taken from a study of blood T cell repertoires in COVID-19. On the study more broadly: T cells, B-cell-depleted T cells, or PBMCs supplied cDNA or gDNA.

Methods used by the authors: It was from reference gene primer amplification that nucleated cell counts were estimated. This table comes from immunoSEQ multiplex PCR, and its TCRdb copy is limited to in-frame clones, with some not included. V and J calls and clone size are copied from that table; D and trimming were computed from the DNA. The sample shows tens of thousands of clones, roughly 87% of them seen only once. Sequencing was done on a sample of peripheral blood. The clonotype was recovered from a man aged 50-59 years with active COVID-19. V is TRBV6-2 or TRBV6-3 and J is TRBJ1-5, with unresolved D. In DNA, the CDR3 is TGTGCCAGCAGCGCGAGGTCTGGCAATCAGCCCCAGCATTTT. Its protein is CASSARSGNQPQHF.